The rows below give T cell receptor beta chains drawn from one sample of a study of blood T cell repertoires in COVID-19. TCRdb's copy holds only in-frame clones and misses some; the assay was immunoSEQ multiplex PCR. The data hold hundreds of thousands of clones, with 83% observed a single time. The sequenced sample was peripheral blood. These receptors were obtained from a young woman with COVID-19, enrolled during active disease. The CDR3 runs from the conserved cysteine through the conserved F or W. D genes are given only for firm matches. Some rows mark clone size as missing; the rest say once, few, many or name a class of expanded clone.

J | V | D | size | DNA | CDR3
TRBJ1-2 | TRBV27 | NA | NA | TGTGCCAGCAGTTTATCTACTCTCAGGGGCGGCTACACCTTC | CASSLSTLRGGYTF
TRBJ2-7 | TRBV5-6 | NA | NA | TGTGCCAGCAGCTTGGTAGACGAGCAGTACTTC | CASSLVDEQYF
TRBJ2-5 | TRBV7-9 | TRBD1 | NA | TGTGCCAGCAGCTTCGGGACAGCAGAGACCCAGTACTTC | CASSFGTAETQYF
TRBJ1-5 | TRBV5-8 | NA | NA | TGTGCCAGCAGCCCCCGCATGCGTGGCAATCAGCCCCAGCATTTT | CASSPRMRGNQPQHF
TRBJ2-2 | TRBV7-3 | NA | NA | TGTGCCAGCAGCTCCCCCCATGGGCAGGGGGGCTCGAACACCGGGGAGCTGTTTTTT | CASSSPHGQGGSNTGELFF
TRBJ1-2 | TRBV2 | TRBD1 | NA | TGTGCCAGCAATAAGGACAGGGGACACTATGGCTACACCTTC | CASNKDRGHYGYTF
TRBJ1-2 | TRBV6-5 | NA | once | TGTGCCAGCAGCGATTGGGGGGTGGACACCTTC | CASSDWGVDTF
TRBJ2-5 | TRBV28 | NA | NA | TGTGCCAGCAGCCCCGAGAAGACCCAGTACTTC | CASSPEKTQYF
TRBJ2-7 | TRBV2 | NA | NA | TGTGCCAGCAGTGATGGGCTTTACGAGCAGTACTTC | CASSDGLYEQYF
TRBJ2-7 | TRBV9 | NA | few | TGTGCCAGCAGCCCATGGGAACAGGGAAGTGGCGAGCAGTACTTC | CASSPWEQGSGEQYF
TRBJ1-2 | TRBV7-9 | TRBD1 | NA | TGTGCCAGCAGCCCCCAGGGACAGAGGACCTCTCACTATGGCTACACCTTC | CASSPQGQRTSHYGYTF
TRBJ1-1 | TRBV6-5 | TRBD1 | NA | TGTGCCAGCAGTCCTTGGGACAGCAACACTGAAGCTTTCTTT | CASSPWDSNTEAFF
TRBJ2-2 | TRBV2 | NA | few | TGTGCCAGCAGGCGACACCGGGGGTCCGGGGAGCTGTTTTTT | CASRRHRGSGELFF
TRBJ1-6 | TRBV28 | TRBD1 | few | TGTGCCAGCACCATAGCCCAGGGGGCAAATTCACCCCTCCACTTT | CASTIAQGANSPLHF
TRBJ2-2 | TRBV5-4 | TRBD2 | NA | TGTGCCAGCAGCCCAGCGGGGCGCAACACCGGGGAGCTGTTTTTT | CASSPAGRNTGELFF
TRBJ2-5 | TRBV5-6 | NA | NA | TGTGCCAGCAGCTTGGAAATGACTGAACAAGAGACCCAGTACTTC | CASSLEMTEQETQYF
TRBJ2-1 | TRBV24-1 | TRBD1 | NA | TGTGCCACCAGTGACCCGGGACAGAACAATGAGCAGTTCTTC | CATSDPGQNNEQFF
TRBJ2-7 | TRBV28 | NA | NA | TGTGCCAGCAGTTTCGGTGTTGGGGGGACCAACGAGCAGTACTTC | CASSFGVGGTNEQYF
TRBJ2-7 | TRBV7-2 | TRBD1 | NA | TGTGCCAGCAGCACTTGGGACAGGGGAATTGAGCAGTACTTC | CASSTWDRGIEQYF
TRBJ1-5 | TRBV19 | NA | NA | TGTGCCAGCAAATTGCTACTTAGCAATCAGCCCCAGCATTTT | CASKLLLSNQPQHF
TRBJ2-1 | TRBV28 | NA | few | TGTGCCAGCAGGTACTACAATGAGCAGTTCTTC | CASRYYNEQFF
TRBJ2-2 | TRBV14 | NA | NA | TGTGCCAGCAGCCCCGGGACAAACACCGGGGAGCTGTTTTTT | CASSPGTNTGELFF
TRBJ2-5 | TRBV4-3 | NA | once | TGCGCCAGCAGCCCGCTACTAGCCGATCAGGAGACCCAGTACTTC | CASSPLLADQETQYF
TRBJ2-1 | TRBV9 | TRBD2 | NA | TGTGCCAGCAGCGTTCCCGGGACTAGCATTGGGAATGAGCAGTTCTTC | CASSVPGTSIGNEQFF
TRBJ2-3 | TRBV5-1 | TRBD2 | NA | TGCGCCAGCAGCTTGGCGGGGGGAACAGATACGCAGTATTTT | CASSLAGGTDTQYF
TRBJ2-7 | TRBV5-1 | TRBD2 | NA | TGCGCCAGCAGCTTGGGTGGTAGCGGGTTCTCCTACGAGCAGTACTTC | CASSLGGSGFSYEQYF
TRBJ2-5 | TRBV5-1 | TRBD1 | NA | TGCGCCAGCAGCAGCGCGGCACAGGGGATCTTCGAGACCCAGTACTTC | CASSSAAQGIFETQYF
TRBJ1-1 | TRBV7-9 | NA | NA | TGTGCCAGCAGCCCCCGGGACAAAGACACTGAAGCTTTCTTT | CASSPRDKDTEAFF
TRBJ2-6 | TRBV6-5 | TRBD2 | NA | TGTGCCAGCGCCGAGCGGGACCCTGGGGCCAACGTCCTGACTTTC | CASAERDPGANVLTF
TRBJ1-5 | TRBV6-5 | NA | NA | TGTGCCAGCAGACAGGCTCTTAATCAGCCCCAGCATTTT | CASRQALNQPQHF
TRBJ2-1 | TRBV9 | NA | NA | TGTGCCAGCAGCGACTCCGGAGGACGGCAGTTCTTC | CASSDSGGRQFF
TRBJ1-1 | TRBV30 | TRBD1 | once | TGTGCCTGGCGGACAGGGAGCGACACTGAAGCTTTCTTT | CAWRTGSDTEAFF
TRBJ2-2 | TRBV5-4 | TRBD2 | few | TGTGCCAGCAGCTTGGAACTAGCGGGGGCCGGGGAGCTGTTTTTT | CASSLELAGAGELFF
TRBJ1-1 | TRBV5-6 | TRBD1 | once | TGTGCCAGCAGCTGGACAGGCCTGAACACTGAAGCTTTCTTT | CASSWTGLNTEAFF
TRBJ2-3 | TRBV2 | TRBD1 | NA | TGTGCCAGCAAAAGGGGGCATGGAGATACGCAGTATTTT | CASKRGHGDTQYF
TRBJ1-2 | TRBV12-3/TRBV12-4 | NA | NA | TGTGCCAGCAGTCGTACATCTAACTATGGCTACACCTTC | CASSRTSNYGYTF
TRBJ2-5 | TRBV1 | NA | NA | TGCACCAGCGACCCAGGGCTAGCGGGAGGGGGAAAGACCCAGTACTTC | CTSDPGLAGGGKTQYF
TRBJ1-6 | TRBV3-1/TRBV3-2 | NA | NA | TGTGCCAGCAGCCATAGAGGTACGGGTAATTCACCCCTCCACTTT | CASSHRGTGNSPLHF